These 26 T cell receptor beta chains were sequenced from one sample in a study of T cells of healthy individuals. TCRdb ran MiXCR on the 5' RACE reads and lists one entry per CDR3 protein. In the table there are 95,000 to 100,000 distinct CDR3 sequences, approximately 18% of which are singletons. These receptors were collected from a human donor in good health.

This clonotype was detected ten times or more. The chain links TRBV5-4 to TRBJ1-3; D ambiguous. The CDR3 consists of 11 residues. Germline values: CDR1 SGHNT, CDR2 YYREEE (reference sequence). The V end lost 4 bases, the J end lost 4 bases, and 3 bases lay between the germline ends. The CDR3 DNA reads TGTGCCAGCAGCGGAGGAAACACCATATATTTT. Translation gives CASSGGNTIYF.

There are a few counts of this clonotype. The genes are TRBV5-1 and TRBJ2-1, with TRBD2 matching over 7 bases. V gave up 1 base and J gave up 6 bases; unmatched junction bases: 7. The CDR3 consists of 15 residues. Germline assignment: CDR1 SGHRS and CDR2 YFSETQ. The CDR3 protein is CASSLMGGPSNEQFF. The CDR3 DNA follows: TGCGCCAGCAGCTTGATGGGAGGGCCATCCAATGAGCAGTTCTTC.

CDR3 protein: CASGWGEETQYF. CDR3 in DNA: TGTGCCAGCGGATGGGGAGAAGAGACCCAGTACTTC. This sequence joins TRBV6-2 or TRBV6-3 and TRBJ2-5, with D maybe TRBD2 (5 bases). V gave up 8 bases and J gave up 3 bases, with 10 bases separating them. Germline lookup yields CDR1 MNHEY and CDR2 SVGEGT. This CDR3 comprises 12 residues.

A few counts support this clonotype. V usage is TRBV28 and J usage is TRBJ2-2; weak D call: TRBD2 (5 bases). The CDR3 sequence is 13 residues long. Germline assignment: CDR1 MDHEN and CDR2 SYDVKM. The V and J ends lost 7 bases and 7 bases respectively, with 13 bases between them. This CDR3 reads CASNWRAFGELFF. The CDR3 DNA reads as TGTGCCAGCAATTGGCGGGCCTTCGGGGAGCTGTTTTTT.

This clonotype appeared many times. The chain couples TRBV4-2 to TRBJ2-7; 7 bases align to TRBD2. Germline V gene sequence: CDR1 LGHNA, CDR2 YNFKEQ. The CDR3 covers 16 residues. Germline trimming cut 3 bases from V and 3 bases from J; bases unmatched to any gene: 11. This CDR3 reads CASSHSTAGNLYEQYF. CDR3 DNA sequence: TGTGCCAGCAGCCACTCCACAGCGGGGAATCTCTACGAGCAGTACTTC.

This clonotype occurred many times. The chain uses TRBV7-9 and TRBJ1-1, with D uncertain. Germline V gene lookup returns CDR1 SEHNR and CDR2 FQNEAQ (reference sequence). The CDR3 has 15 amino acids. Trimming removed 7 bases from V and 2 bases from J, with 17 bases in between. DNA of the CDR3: TGTGCCAGCACCCCCCGAGTGCAGGTAAACACTGAAGCTTTCTTT. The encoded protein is CASTPRVQVNTEAFF.

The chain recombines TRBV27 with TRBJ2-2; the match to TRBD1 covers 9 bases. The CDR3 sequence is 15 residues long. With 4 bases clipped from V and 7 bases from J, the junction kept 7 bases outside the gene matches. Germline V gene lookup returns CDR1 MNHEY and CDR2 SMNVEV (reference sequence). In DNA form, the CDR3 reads TGTGCCAGCAGTTGGGACAGGGTATCGAACGGGGAGCTGTTTTTT. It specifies CASSWDRVSNGELFF.

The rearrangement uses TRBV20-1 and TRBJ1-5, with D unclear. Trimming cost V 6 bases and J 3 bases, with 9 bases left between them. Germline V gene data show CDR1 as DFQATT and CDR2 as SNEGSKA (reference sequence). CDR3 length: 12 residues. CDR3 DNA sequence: TGCAGTGCCTTCCAGTCCAATCAGCCCCAGCATTTT. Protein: CSAFQSNQPQHF.

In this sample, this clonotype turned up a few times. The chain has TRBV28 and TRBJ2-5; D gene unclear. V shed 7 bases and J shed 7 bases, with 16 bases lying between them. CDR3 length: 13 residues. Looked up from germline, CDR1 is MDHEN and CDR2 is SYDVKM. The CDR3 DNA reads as TGTGCCAGCACCTTGGAGTTGGTATCGACCCAGTACTTC. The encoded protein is CASTLELVSTQYF.

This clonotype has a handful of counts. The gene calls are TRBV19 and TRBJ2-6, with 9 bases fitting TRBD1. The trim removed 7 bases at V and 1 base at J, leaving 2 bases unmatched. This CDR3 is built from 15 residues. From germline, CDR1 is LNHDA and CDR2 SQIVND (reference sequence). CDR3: CASKGTGSGANVLTF. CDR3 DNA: TGTGCCAGTAAAGGGACAGGGTCTGGGGCCAACGTCCTGACTTTC.

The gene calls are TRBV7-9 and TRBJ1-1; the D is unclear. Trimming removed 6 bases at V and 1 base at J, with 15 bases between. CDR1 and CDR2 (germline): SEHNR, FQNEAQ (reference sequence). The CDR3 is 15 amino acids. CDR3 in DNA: TGTGCCAGCAGTCCCGGAATAACAGAGAACACTGAAGCTTTCTTT. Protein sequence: CASSPGITENTEAFF.

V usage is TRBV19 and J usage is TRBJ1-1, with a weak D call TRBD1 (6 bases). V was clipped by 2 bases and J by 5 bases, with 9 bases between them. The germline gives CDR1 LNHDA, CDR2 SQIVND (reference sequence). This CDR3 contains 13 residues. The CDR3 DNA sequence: TGTGCCAGTAGTATAACAGGGAGGACTGAAGCTTTCTTT. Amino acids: CASSITGRTEAFF.

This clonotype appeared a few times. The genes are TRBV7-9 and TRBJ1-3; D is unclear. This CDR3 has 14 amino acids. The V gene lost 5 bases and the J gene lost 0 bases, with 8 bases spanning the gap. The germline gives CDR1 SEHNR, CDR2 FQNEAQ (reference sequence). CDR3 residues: CASSPALSGNTIYF. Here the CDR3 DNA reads TGTGCCAGCAGCCCGGCCCTCTCTGGAAACACCATATATTTT.

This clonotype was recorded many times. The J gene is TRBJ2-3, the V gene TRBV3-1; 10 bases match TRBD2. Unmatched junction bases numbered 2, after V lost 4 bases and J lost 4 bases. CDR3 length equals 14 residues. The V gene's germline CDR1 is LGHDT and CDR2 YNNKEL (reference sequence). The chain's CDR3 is CASSRLAGADTQYF. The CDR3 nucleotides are TGTGCCAGCAGCCGGCTAGCGGGAGCAGATACGCAGTATTTT.

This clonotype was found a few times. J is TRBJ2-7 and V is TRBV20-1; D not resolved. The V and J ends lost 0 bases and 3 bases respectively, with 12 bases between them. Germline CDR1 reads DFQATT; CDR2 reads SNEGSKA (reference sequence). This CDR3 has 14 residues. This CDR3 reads CSARDFQVFYEQYF. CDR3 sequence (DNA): TGCAGTGCTAGAGATTTTCAGGTCTTCTACGAGCAGTACTTC.

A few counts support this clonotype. In DNA, the CDR3 is TGTGCCAGCAGTTTAGTTCGGACGGGGAGCACAGATACGCAGTATTTT. This translates into CASSLVRTGSTDTQYF. The chain is built from TRBV28 and TRBJ2-3; the D gene is possibly TRBD2 (5 bases). Germline CDR1 reads MDHEN; CDR2 reads SYDVKM. CDR3 length equals 16 residues. The V end was cut by 2 bases, the J end by 0 bases, with 12 bases between.

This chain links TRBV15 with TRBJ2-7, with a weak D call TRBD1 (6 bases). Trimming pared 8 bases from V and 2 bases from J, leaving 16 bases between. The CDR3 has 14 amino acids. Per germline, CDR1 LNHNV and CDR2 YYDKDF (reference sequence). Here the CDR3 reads CATGKGHRAYEQYF. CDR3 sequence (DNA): TGTGCCACCGGGAAGGGCCACAGGGCCTACGAGCAGTACTTC.

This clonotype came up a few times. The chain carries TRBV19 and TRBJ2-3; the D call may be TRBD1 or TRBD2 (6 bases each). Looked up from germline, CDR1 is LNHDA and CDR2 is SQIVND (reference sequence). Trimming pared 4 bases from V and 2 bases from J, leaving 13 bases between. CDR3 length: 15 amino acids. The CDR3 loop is CASSNAGQSTDTQYF. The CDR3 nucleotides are TGTGCCAGTAGTAATGCGGGACAATCCACAGATACGCAGTATTTT.

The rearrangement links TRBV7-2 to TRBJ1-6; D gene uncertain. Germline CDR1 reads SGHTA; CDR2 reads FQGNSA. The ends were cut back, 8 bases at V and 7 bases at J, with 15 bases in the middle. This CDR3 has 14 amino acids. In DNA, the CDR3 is TGTGCCAGCGGTTTCCCATTGTTCAATTCACCCCTCCACTTT. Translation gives CASGFPLFNSPLHF.

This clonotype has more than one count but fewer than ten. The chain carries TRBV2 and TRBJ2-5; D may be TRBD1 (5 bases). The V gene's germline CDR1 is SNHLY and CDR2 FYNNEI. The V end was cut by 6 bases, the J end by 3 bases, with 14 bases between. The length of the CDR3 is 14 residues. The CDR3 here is CASSYSTVEETQYF. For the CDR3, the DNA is TGTGCCAGCAGCTACTCGACAGTTGAAGAGACCCAGTACTTC. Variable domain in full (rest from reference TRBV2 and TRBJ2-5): EPEVTQTPSHQVTQMGQEVILRCVPISNHLYFYWYRQILGQKVEFLVSFYNNEISEKSEIFDDQFSVERPDGSNFTLKIRSTKLEDSAMYFCASSYSTVEETQYFGPGTRLLVL.

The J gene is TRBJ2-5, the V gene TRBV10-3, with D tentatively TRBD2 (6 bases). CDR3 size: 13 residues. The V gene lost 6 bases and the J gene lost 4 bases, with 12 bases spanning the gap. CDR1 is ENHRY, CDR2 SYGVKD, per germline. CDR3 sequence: CAIRKGLPETQYF. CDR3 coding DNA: TGTGCCATCAGGAAGGGACTCCCAGAGACCCAGTACTTC.

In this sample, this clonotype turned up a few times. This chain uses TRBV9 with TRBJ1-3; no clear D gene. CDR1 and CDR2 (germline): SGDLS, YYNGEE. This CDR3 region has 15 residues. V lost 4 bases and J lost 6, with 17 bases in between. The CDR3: CASSPVGGQENTIYF. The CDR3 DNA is TGTGCCAGCAGCCCTGTGGGAGGTCAGGAAAACACCATATATTTT.

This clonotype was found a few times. The CDR3 DNA reads TGTGCCAGCAGCGACGGGACAGTATATAGCAATCAGCCCCAGCATTTT. Residues: CASSDGTVYSNQPQHF. This chain uses TRBV3-1 with TRBJ1-5; TRBD1 matches 7 bases. With 5 bases clipped from V and 0 bases from J, the junction kept 7 bases outside the gene matches. Germline V gene lookup returns CDR1 LGHDT and CDR2 YNNKEL (reference sequence). The CDR3 loop spans 16 amino acids.

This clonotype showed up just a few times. In DNA form, the CDR3 reads TGCGCCAGCAGTGAGGGGGGCTACGAGCAGTACTTC. Its translation: CASSEGGYEQYF. The chain is built from TRBV10-2 and TRBJ2-7; D tentatively reads TRBD1 or TRBD2 (5 bases each). This CDR3 comprises 12 residues. The germline V gene has CDR1 WSHSY and CDR2 SAAADI. V was pared by 2 bases and J by 3 bases, with 5 bases between.

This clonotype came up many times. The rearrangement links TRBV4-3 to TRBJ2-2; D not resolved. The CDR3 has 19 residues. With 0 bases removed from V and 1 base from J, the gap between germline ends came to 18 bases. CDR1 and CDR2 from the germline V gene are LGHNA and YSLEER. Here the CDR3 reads CASSQDPYFADMNTGELFF. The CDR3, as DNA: TGCGCCAGCAGCCAAGACCCCTACTTTGCGGATATGAACACCGGGGAGCTGTTTTTT.

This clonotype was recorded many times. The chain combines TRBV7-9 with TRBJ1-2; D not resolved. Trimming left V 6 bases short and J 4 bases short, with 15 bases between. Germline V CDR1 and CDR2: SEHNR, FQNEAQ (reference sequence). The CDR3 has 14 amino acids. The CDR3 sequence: CASSSKRRAYGYTF. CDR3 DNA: TGTGCCAGCAGTTCAAAAAGGCGGGCCTATGGCTACACCTTC.